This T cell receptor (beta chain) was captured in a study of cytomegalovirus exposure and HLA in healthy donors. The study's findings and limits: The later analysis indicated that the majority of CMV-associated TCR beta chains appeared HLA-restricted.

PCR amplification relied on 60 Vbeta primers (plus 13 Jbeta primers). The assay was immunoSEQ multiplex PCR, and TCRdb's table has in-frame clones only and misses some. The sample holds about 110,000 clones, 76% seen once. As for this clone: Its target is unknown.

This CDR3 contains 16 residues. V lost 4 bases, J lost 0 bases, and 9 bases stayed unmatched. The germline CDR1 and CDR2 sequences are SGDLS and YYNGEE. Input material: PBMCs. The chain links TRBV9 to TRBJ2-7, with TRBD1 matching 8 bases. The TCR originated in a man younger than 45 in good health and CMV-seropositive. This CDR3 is CASSPSNRGTSYEQYF. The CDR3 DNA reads TGTGCCAGCAGCCCCTCAAACAGGGGGACCTCCTACGAGCAGTACTTC.